Below, 2 T cell receptor beta chains from the same sample are listed, as sequenced in a study of T cells in Graves' hyperthyroidism and ophthalmopathy. TCR beta CDR3 sequences were amplified from RNA transcripts. The HTBI primer set served for first-round RT-PCR of the TCR CDR3. TCRdb re-called the multiplex PCR reads through MiXCR, storing one row per CDR3 protein. The sample records around 600,000 distinct CDR3 sequences, about 15% being singletons. The sample comprised blood. The receptors stem from a woman in her 50s with Graves' ophthalmopathy.

This clonotype was counted many times. This chain connects TRBV20-1 to TRBJ2-3, with D perhaps matching TRBD2 (7 bases). The V gene's germline CDR1 is DFQATT and CDR2 SNEGSKA (reference sequence). V lost 1 base to trimming and J lost 0 bases, with 11 bases between them. The CDR3 spans 15 residues. The CDR3 here is CSARGGGASTDTQYF. CDR3 in DNA: TGCAGTGCTAGAGGAGGGGGGGCTAGCACAGATACGCAGTATTTT.

This clonotype has only a few counts. The V call is TRBV7-9, the J call TRBJ2-1; 8 bases line up with TRBD2. With V trimmed by 2 bases and J by 9 bases, 9 bases remained unmatched. Germline assignment: CDR1 SEHNR and CDR2 FQNEAQ (reference sequence). CDR3 length equals 15 residues. CDR3 in DNA: TGTGCCAGCAGCTTAAAAGTAGCGGGATTGGCTGAGCAGTTCTTC. Protein product: CASSLKVAGLAEQFF.